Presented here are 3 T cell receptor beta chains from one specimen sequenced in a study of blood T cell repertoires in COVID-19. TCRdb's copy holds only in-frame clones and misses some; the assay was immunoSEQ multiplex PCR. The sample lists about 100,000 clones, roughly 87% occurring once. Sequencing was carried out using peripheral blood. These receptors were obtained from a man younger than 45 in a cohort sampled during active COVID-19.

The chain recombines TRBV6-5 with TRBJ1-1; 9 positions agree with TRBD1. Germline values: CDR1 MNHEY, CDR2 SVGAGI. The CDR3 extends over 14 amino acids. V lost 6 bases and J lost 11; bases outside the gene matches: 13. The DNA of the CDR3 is TGTGCCAGCAGCTCCCCCGGGACAGGGTATTCGGCTTTCTTT. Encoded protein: CASSSPGTGYSAFF.

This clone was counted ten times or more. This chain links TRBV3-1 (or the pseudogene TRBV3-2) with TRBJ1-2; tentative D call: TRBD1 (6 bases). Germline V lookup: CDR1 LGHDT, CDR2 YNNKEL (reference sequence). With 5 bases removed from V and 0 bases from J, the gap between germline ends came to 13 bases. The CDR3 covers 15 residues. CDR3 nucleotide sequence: TGTGCCAGCAGCTCGCGGGGGCAATCTAACTATGGCTACACCTTC. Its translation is CASSSRGQSNYGYTF.

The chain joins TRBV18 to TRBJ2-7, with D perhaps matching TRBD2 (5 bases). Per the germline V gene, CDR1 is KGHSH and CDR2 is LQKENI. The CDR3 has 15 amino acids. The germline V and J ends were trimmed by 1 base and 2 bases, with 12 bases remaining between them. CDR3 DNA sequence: TGTGCCAGCTCACCACGCGCGGGCCTACCCTACGAGCAGTACTTC. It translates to CASSPRAGLPYEQYF.